This T cell receptor (beta chain) was recorded in a study of blood T cell repertoires in COVID-19. Study-level information: Samples came from the United States, Italy and Spain, spanning acute and convalescent COVID-19. Sample material is recorded as cDNA or gDNA derived from T cells, B-cell-depleted T cells, or PBMCs.

In the original analysis: Estimation of nucleated cell counts relied on the amplification of reference gene primers. Sequenced by immunoSEQ multiplex PCR; TCRdb stores in-frame clones only, minus some. D and trimming come from the DNA, and the V and J calls and clone size come from that table. The sample has approximately 170,000 clones; around nine tenths are singletons. The CDR3 is 15 amino acids. The germline gives CDR1 SGHKS, CDR2 YYEKEE (reference sequence). In regard to this clone: One end of the junction varies from germline; a read error may be responsible.

The specimen was peripheral blood. This sequence originates from a man between 18 and 35 years old with active or convalescent COVID-19. V and J are TRBV5-5 and TRBJ2-5; TRBD2 matches at 7 bases. CDR3 sequence: CASTLQGSGEETQYF. The CDR3 nucleotides are TGTGCCAGCACCTTGCAGGGAAGCGGGGAAGAGACCCAGTACTTC.